The TCR beta chain under discussion was sequenced for a study of shared clonotypes between healthy human individuals. Findings of the study overall: A handful of donors had about 5% of their naive CD4 clonotypes in common.

The repertoire was sequenced with immunoSEQ multiplex PCR; TCRdb's copy has only in-frame clones and lacks some. The sample consists of a few million clones, approximately 93% of them appearing once. Of note for this clone: Its antigen remains unidentified.

Germline V CDR1 and CDR2: MDHEN, SYDVKM. V was pared by 4 bases and J by 2 bases, with 20 bases between. The CDR3 contains 17 residues. The material sequenced was naive CD4+ T cells from PBMCs. Subset meaning: CD45RA+ positively selected. This chain connects TRBV28 to TRBJ1-2; D remains ambiguous. The sequence derives from a man between 18 and 35 years old in good health. Some clones in this sample may be carry-over from other donors' samples. CDR3 in amino acids: CASSSSSSRGSNYGYTF. In nucleotides, the CDR3 is TGTGCCAGCAGTTCGTCCTCCAGTCGGGGTTCGAACTATGGCTACACCTTC.